This T cell receptor (beta chain) was recorded in a study of blood T cell repertoires in COVID-19. About the research overall: Acute and convalescent COVID-19 samples came from the United States, Italy and Spain. T cells, B-cell-depleted T cells, or PBMCs provided the cDNA or gDNA that served as material.

Cohorts were based on clinical histories the participants reported. V was pared by 1 base and J by 2 bases, with 4 bases of the junction left unmatched. Germline assignment: CDR1 PRHDT and CDR2 FYEKMQ (reference sequence). The CDR3 loop spans 15 amino acids. Per the original data handling: For nucleated cells, counts were estimated from reference gene primer amplification. The repertoire was sequenced with immunoSEQ multiplex PCR; TCRdb's copy has only in-frame clones and lacks some. From that table come the V and J calls and clone size; the DNA was used to work out D and trimming. The sample lists under 450,000 clones; roughly nine tenths were seen once.

Input material: PBMCs or T cells enriched from blood (not recorded which). This chain links TRBV13 with TRBJ2-7; 8 bases fit TRBD1. This receptor was identified in a woman in her twenties or thirties who had recovered from COVID-19. CDR3 sequence reads: CASSLDRTGTYEQYF. The CDR3 nucleotides are TGTGCCAGCAGCTTAGATAGGACAGGGACCTACGAGCAGTACTTC.